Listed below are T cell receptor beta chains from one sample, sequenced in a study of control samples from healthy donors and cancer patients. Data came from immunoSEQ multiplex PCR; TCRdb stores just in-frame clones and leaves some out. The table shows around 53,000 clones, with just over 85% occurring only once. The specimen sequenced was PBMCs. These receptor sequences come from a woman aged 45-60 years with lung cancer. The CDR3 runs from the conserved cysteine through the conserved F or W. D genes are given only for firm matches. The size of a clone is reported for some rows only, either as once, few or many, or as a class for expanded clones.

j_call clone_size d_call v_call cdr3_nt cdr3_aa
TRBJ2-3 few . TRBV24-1 TGTGCCACATCTAATCCGGGACTCAGCACAGATACGCAGTATTTT CATSNPGLSTDTQYF
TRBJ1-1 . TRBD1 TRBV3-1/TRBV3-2 TGTGCCAGCAGCCAACGACAGGGAAATACTGAAGCTTTCTTT CASSQRQGNTEAFF
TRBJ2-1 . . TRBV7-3 TGTGCCAGCAGCTACCAAGGGAGCGCAACTGAGCAGTTCTTC CASSYQGSATEQFF
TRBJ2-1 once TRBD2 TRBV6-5 TGTGCCAGCAGTTACAGGGGACTAGTTGGCAATGAGCAGTTCTTC CASSYRGLVGNEQFF
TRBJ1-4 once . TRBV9 TGTGCCAGCAGCGTAGACAGAGGCGCTAATGAAAAACTGTTTTTT CASSVDRGANEKLFF
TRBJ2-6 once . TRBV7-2 TGTGCCAGCAGCTCGGACATTCTCTCTGGGGCCAACGTCCTGACTTTC CASSSDILSGANVLTF
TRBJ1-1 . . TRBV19 TGTGCCAGTAGTATAGGGGGCAGGCTGAACACTGAAGCTTTCTTT CASSIGGRLNTEAFF
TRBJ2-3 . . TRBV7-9 TGTGCCAGCAGCTCTCGTCAGGGACCCGACACAGATACGCAGTATTTT CASSSRQGPDTDTQYF
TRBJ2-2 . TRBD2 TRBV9 TGTGCCAGCAGCGCGGGGAGCGGGGGGGGCGCAGGGACCGGGGAGCTGTTTTTT CASSAGSGGGAGTGELFF
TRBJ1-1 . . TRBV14 TGTGCCAGCAGACACCGTGGGGAGAGGCTAATTGGGACTGAAGCTTTCTTT CASRHRGERLIGTEAFF
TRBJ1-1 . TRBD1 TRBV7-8 TGTGCCAGCAGCTTAACCGGGACAGGGGAAGCTTTCTTT CASSLTGTGEAFF
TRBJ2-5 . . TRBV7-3 TGTGCCAGCAGCCCGGGACATATGTACCAAGAGACCCAGTACTTC CASSPGHMYQETQYF
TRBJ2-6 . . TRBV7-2 TGTGCCAGCAGCTTAGACGCTGGGGCCAACGTCCTGACTTTC CASSLDAGANVLTF